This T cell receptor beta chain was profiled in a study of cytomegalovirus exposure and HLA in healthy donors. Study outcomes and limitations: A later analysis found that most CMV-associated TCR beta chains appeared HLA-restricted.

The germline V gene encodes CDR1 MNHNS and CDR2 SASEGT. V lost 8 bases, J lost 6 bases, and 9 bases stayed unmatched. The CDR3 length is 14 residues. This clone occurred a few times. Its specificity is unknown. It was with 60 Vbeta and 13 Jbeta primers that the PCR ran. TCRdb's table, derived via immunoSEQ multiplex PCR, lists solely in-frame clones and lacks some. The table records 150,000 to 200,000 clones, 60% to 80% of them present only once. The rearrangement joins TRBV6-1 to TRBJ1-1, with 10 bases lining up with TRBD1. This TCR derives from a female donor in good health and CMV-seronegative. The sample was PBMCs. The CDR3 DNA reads TGTGCCAGCCGAGGGACAGGGGCGAAGGCTGAAGCTTTCTTT. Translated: CASRGTGAKAEAFF.